The TCR beta chain described here comes from a study of blood T cells in healthy people across ages. Study background: Template-switching capture recovered about one barcoded beta molecule per two T cells.

Drawn from each donor were ten milliliters of peripheral blood. Sample-barcoded 5' priming and a J-beta primer mix drove a second PCR of roughly 6 to 12 cycles. CDR3-containing paired-end reads numbering at least 3 million came from each sample. TCRdb independently ran MiXCR on the 5' RACE reads; one entry per CDR3 protein. Seen here are fewer than 2,000,000 distinct CDR3 sequences, about 32% observed once, and the top ten hold approximately 10%. This clonotype was observed a single time. The CDR3 length is 14 residues. Trimming removed 4 bases from V and 4 bases from J, with 12 bases in between. Germline CDR1 reads SGDLS; CDR2 reads YYNGEE.

The sequenced sample was blood. The sequence was collected from a woman aged 25-40 years in good health. The rearrangement joins TRBV9 to TRBJ1-3, with D unclear. CDR3 sequence: CASSPQTPGNTIYF. CDR3 in DNA: TGTGCCAGCAGCCCCCAGACACCGGGAAACACCATATATTTT.